The clone carrying this T cell receptor beta chain occurred many times. Its antigen is not identified. The entry originates in a study of CD8 T cells in ankylosing spondylitis. Trimming cost V 3 bases and J 4 bases; bases outside gene matches: 7. The V gene's germline CDR1 is DFQATT and CDR2 SNEGSKA (reference sequence). CDR3 size: 17 residues. Whole-study findings and limits: Disease-linked clones were found to be CD8+ and relatively rare in peripheral blood. Reported data indicate significant enrichment of disease-linked clones within matched ankylosing spondylitis synovial fluid. Apparently characteristic of ankylosing spondylitis blood was a TCR beta motif (under ten highly homologous variants).

Each TCR beta library was made by quantitative 5'-RACE that incorporated molecular barcodes. TCRdb reanalysed the 5' RACE reads using MiXCR and keeps one entry per CDR3 protein. Counted here are some 130,000 distinct CDR3 sequences, 6% to 8% occurring once; the ten biggest clones make up over 10%. The clonotype was recovered from a female donor with ankylosing spondylitis or in good health (not recorded which). What was sequenced was blood, either unsorted or a sorted T cell fraction (not recorded which). The chain is built from TRBV20-1 and TRBJ2-3; 16 nucleotides agree with TRBD2. CDR3 sequence reads: CSARGLAGGQGADTQYF. DNA for the CDR3: TGCAGTGCTAGGGGACTAGCGGGGGGGCAGGGGGCAGATACGCAGTATTTT.